These 28 T cell receptor beta chains share one sample of origin, sequenced in a study of T cell clonality in common variable immunodeficiency. TCRdb's table, derived via immunoSEQ multiplex PCR, lists solely in-frame clones and lacks some. The repertoire yields about 23,000 clones, none seen only once; the top ten contain about 10%. What these receptors recognize is not known. Broader study findings: Reportedly, TCR beta sequences from common variable immunodeficiency showed fewer deletions and N-nucleotide insertions.

The specimen sequenced was peripheral blood mononuclear cells. The receptors stem from a human donor with common variable immunodeficiency.

This clone has only a few counts. The read gets to within 3 residues of the CDR3 end, and the germline J gene fills in the rest. The chain combines TRBV2 with TRBJ1-3; tentatively, D is TRBD1 (5 bases). Trimming cost V 7 bases and J 2 bases, with 12 bases left between them. The CDR3 runs 14 residues. Germline V CDR1 and CDR2: SNHLY, FYNNEI. Partial CDR3 DNA: TGTGCCAGCAATCAGGGTTACCCTGGAAACACC. Translation gives CASNQGYPGNT. The full CDR3 reads CASNQGYPGNTIYF.

This clone was counted many times. The read ends 3 residues early relative to the CDR3; the germline J gene fills the gap. The chain uses TRBV5-4 and TRBJ2-1; D possibly corresponds to TRBD2 (6 bases). Germline V gives CDR1 SGHNT, CDR2 YYREEE (reference sequence). The CDR3 is 16 amino acids. With 4 bases removed from V and 6 bases from J, the gap between germline ends came to 20 bases. The sequenced CDR3 bases are TGTGCCAGCAGCATTCCTCAGCGGGCTTACGCCAATGAG. Its translation: CASSIPQRAYANE. The complete CDR3 protein is CASSIPQRAYANEQFF.

This clone was seen many times. Coverage ceases 3 residues before the CDR3 finishes, and the germline J gene fills in the end. The chain joins TRBV12-3 or TRBV12-4 to TRBJ1-1; a weak D match, TRBD1 (6 bases). Trimming left V 6 bases short and J 4 bases short, with 15 bases between. The CDR3 has 14 residues. The CDR3 DNA, read in part, is TGTGCCAGCAGGCGCTCTCAGGGGATCACTGAA. Translated, it gives CASRRSQGITE. The whole CDR3 protein is CASRRSQGITEAFF.

A remark on this clone: The sequence runs out 3 residues before the end of the CDR3; the remainder is reconstructed from the germline J gene. The gene calls are TRBV30 and TRBJ1-6, with TRBD1 identical over 10 bases. The CDR3 has 16 residues. The germline V gene encodes CDR1 GTSNPN and CDR2 SVGIG (reference sequence). The junction had 7 bases not matched to a gene; V was cut back by 1 base and J by 7 bases. The sequenced CDR3 bases are TGTGCCTGGAGTGCCAAAGGGACAGGGGTCAATTCACCC. Translated: CAWSAKGTGVNSP. The complete CDR3 reads CAWSAKGTGVNSPLHF.

This clone was observed a handful of times. The read finishes 3 residues shy of the CDR3 end, and the germline J gene is used to complete it. V and J are TRBV6-1 and TRBJ2-3; the D gene is possibly TRBD1 (5 bases). This CDR3 region has 14 residues. Trimming left V 1 base short and J 2 bases short, with 7 bases between. Germline loops: CDR1 MNHNS, CDR2 SASEGT. The DNA read from the CDR3 is TGTGCCAGCAGTGAAGGACAGATCACAGATACG. Translation: CASSEGQITDT. The full CDR3 reads CASSEGQITDTQYF.

Ten or more counts support this clone. The read comes to an end 3 residues before the CDR3 does, leaving the germline J gene to fill in the end. The chain recombines TRBV29-1 with TRBJ1-2; 7 nucleotides match TRBD1. Germline trimming cut 7 bases from V and 5 bases from J; bases unmatched to any gene: 7. The germline V gene has CDR1 SQVTM and CDR2 ANQGSEA. The CDR3 is 12 amino acids. The CDR3 loop is CSGETGQYGYTF. The CDR3 DNA, read in part, is TGCAGCGGTGAGACAGGGCAATATGGC.

This clone was detected many times. The read finishes 3 residues shy of the CDR3 end, and the germline J gene is used to complete it. The chain couples TRBV29-1 to TRBJ2-3, with TRBD2 matching 8 bases. CDR3 length: 15 residues. Germline loops: CDR1 SQVTM, CDR2 ANQGSEA. Germline trimming cut 6 bases from V and 4 bases from J; bases unmatched to any gene: 12. CDR3 region: CSVREGHTVADTQYF. The CDR3 DNA, read in part, is TGCAGCGTCCGGGAGGGGCATACGGTTGCAGATACG.

This clone was observed a handful of times. The read halts 3 residues ahead of the CDR3 end, with the missing end drawn from the germline J gene. This chain links TRBV6-2 or TRBV6-3 with TRBJ2-7; TRBD2 matches at 13 bases. The CDR3 totals 14 residues. From germline, CDR1 is MNHEY and CDR2 SVGEGT. V lost 6 bases, J lost 6 bases, and 5 bases stayed unmatched. Incomplete CDR3 DNA: TGTGCCAGCAGCGGACTAGCGGGAGTGTTCGAG. Translating gives CASSGLAGVFE. The whole CDR3 protein reads CASSGLAGVFEQYF.

Regarding this clone: The CDR3 end lies 3 residues beyond the end of the read and is filled in from the germline J gene. The chain recombines TRBV5-1 with TRBJ2-1, with TRBD2 matching over 9 bases. This CDR3 comprises 16 residues. The V and J ends lost 5 bases and 6 bases, in that order; junction bases with no gene match: 12. Germline V lookup: CDR1 SGHRS, CDR2 YFSETQ. This CDR3 reads CASRRDLAGVGNEQFF. The covered CDR3 bases are TGCGCCAGCAGGAGGGATTTAGCGGGAGTTGGCAATGAG.

This clone showed up many times. The sequence runs out 3 residues before the end of the CDR3; the remainder is reconstructed from the germline J gene. The V gene is TRBV2, the J gene TRBJ2-2; 9 bases match TRBD2. This CDR3 is built from 16 residues. J was trimmed by 3 bases and V by 2 bases; bases with no gene match: 4. The V gene's germline CDR1 is SNHLY and CDR2 FYNNEI. The CDR3 bases that were read are TGTGCCAGCAGTGAAAGCGGGAGGACCTACACCGGGGAG. The encoded protein is CASSESGRTYTGE. The full-length CDR3 reads as CASSESGRTYTGELFF.

This clone was recorded many times. CDR3 in amino acids: CASTPTGGLSEAFF. The sequenced CDR3 bases are TGTGCCAGCACCCCGACAGGGGGTCTATCTGAA. V gene TRBV12-3 or TRBV12-4 combines with J gene TRBJ1-1; the match to TRBD1 covers 9 bases. The DNA ends 3 residues before the CDR3 does, and the rest of the CDR3 is filled in from the germline J gene. After removal of 7 bases from V and 6 bases from J, the junction contained 9 bases not matched to a gene. The CDR3 covers 14 residues.

This clone was counted a few times. The read terminates 3 residues ahead of where the CDR3 ends, so the germline J gene completes it. The rearrangement joins TRBV19 to TRBJ2-7, with TRBD1 identical over 9 bases. Germline CDR1 and CDR2: LNHDA and SQIVND (reference sequence). CDR3 length: 15 residues. Germline trimming cut 4 bases from V and 2 bases from J; bases unmatched to any gene: 6. The covered CDR3 bases are TGTGCCAGTAGTACCGGGACAGGGACAACCTACGAG. This encodes CASSTGTGTTYE. The full CDR3 protein is CASSTGTGTTYEQYF.

There are many counts of this clone. The read terminates 3 residues ahead of where the CDR3 ends, so the germline J gene completes it. The rearrangement uses TRBV7-6 and TRBJ2-3; TRBD1 might be the D (6 bases). The germline CDR1 and CDR2 sequences are SGHVS and FNYEAQ. V gave up 3 bases and J gave up 4 bases, with 11 bases separating them. The CDR3 has 14 amino acids. The CDR3 bases that were read are TGTGCCAGCAGCTTGGACAGAAGTGCAGATACG. It translates to CASSLDRSADT. The complete CDR3 protein is CASSLDRSADTQYF.

In this sample, this clone turned up a few times. The read halts 3 residues ahead of the CDR3 end, with the missing end drawn from the germline J gene. The V call is TRBV19, the J call TRBJ1-6; TRBD1 might be the D (5 bases). Germline CDR1 is LNHDA and CDR2 is SQIVND (reference sequence). The CDR3 has 14 residues. V dropped 3 bases and J dropped 7 bases, with 10 bases sitting between them. The CDR3 protein is CASSMRQINSPLHF. CDR3 DNA (partial): TGTGCCAGTAGTATGAGACAGATAAATTCACCC.

This clone was seen repeatedly, ten times or more. The CDR3 end is not reached by the read, which stops 3 residues before it; the germline J gene fills it in. The chain links TRBV29-1 to TRBJ1-4; 9 positions match TRBD1. The CDR3 length is 14 residues. CDR1 and CDR2 (germline): SQVTM, ANQGSEA. V shed 7 bases and J 0 bases; nucleotides not matched to a gene: 3. The CDR3 DNA, read in part, is TGCAGCGCTCGACAGGGGGCAACTAATGAAAAA. Amino acids: CSARQGATNEK. The entire CDR3 reads CSARQGATNEKLFF.

This clone was counted ten times or more. The read is 3 residues too short to cover the CDR3 end, so that end is filled in from the germline J gene. This sequence joins TRBV5-1 and TRBJ2-3; TRBD1 matches at 7 bases. V was pared by 4 bases and J by 0 bases, with 2 bases of the junction left unmatched. This CDR3 comprises 14 residues. Germline CDR1 reads SGHRS; CDR2 reads YFSETQ. The CDR3 loop is CASSPDRSTDTQYF. The sequenced CDR3 bases are TGCGCCAGCAGCCCGGACAGGAGCACAGATACG.

A remark on this clone: The CDR3 end falls 3 residues outside the read, so it is completed with the germline J gene. This chain uses TRBV2 with TRBJ1-5, with D possibly matching TRBD1 (5 bases). Looked up from germline, CDR1 is SNHLY and CDR2 is FYNNEI. The CDR3 length is 14 residues. Trimming removed 7 bases from V and 6 bases from J, with 16 bases in between. The CDR3 sequence is CASNVKGVGQPQHF. CDR3 DNA (partial): TGTGCCAGCAACGTAAAAGGGGTGGGTCAGCCC. Supplemented by reference TRBV2 and TRBJ1-5, the full variable domain reads EPEVTQTPSHQVTQMGQEVILRCVPISNHLYFYWYRQILGQKVEFLVSFYNNEISEKSEIFDDQFSVERPDGSNFTLKIRSTKLEDSAMYFCASNVKGVGQPQHFGDGTRLSIL.

This clone was observed a few times. The read stops 3 residues short of the end of the CDR3; the missing end is completed from the germline J gene. The chain couples TRBV7-2 to TRBJ1-4, with TRBD1 as a possible D gene (6 bases). Germline V gene lookup returns CDR1 SGHTA and CDR2 FQGNSA. The CDR3 totals 15 residues. The CDR3 DNA, read in part, is TGTGCCAGCAGCTTAGTCGGGGGGGCGCTGATGAAA. Translation: CASSLVGGALMK. The CDR3 in its entirety is CASSLVGGALMKLFF.

Worth noting for this clone: The sequence runs out 3 residues before the end of the CDR3; the remainder is reconstructed from the germline J gene. V usage is TRBV19 and J usage is TRBJ2-5; 9 nucleotides agree with TRBD1. Germline lookup yields CDR1 LNHDA and CDR2 SQIVND (reference sequence). V shed 5 bases, J shed 4 bases, and the junction held 8 bases outside the gene matches. The CDR3 is 15 amino acids. The DNA read from the CDR3 is TGTGCCAGTAGTCCAATTACAGGGGGCAGAGAGACC. As protein: CASSPITGGRET. The full CDR3 protein is CASSPITGGRETQYF.

This clone was seen more than once but under ten times. Read sequence stops 3 residues before the CDR3 end, and the germline J gene provides the missing end. The chain carries TRBV30 and TRBJ2-5; no definite D call. V was trimmed by 0 bases and J by 1 base, leaving 12 bases between them. The CDR3 contains 15 residues. Germline V gene sequence: CDR1 GTSNPN, CDR2 SVGIG (reference sequence). CDR3 DNA, as far as it was read: TGTGCCTGGAGTGTAAATTCGGTCTTCCAAGAGACC. Residues: CAWSVNSVFQET. The full CDR3 protein is CAWSVNSVFQETQYF.

This clone appeared a few times. The CDR3 end lies 3 residues beyond the end of the read and is filled in from the germline J gene. The chain recombines TRBV20-1 with TRBJ2-7; 12 positions agree with TRBD2. V lost 0 bases and J lost 2; bases outside the gene matches: 8. The CDR3 has 17 residues. Per germline, CDR1 DFQATT and CDR2 SNEGSKA (reference sequence). The CDR3 bases that were read are TGCAGTGCTAGAGACCTCAGACTAGCGGGAGTGCCCTACGAG. Translation: CSARDLRLAGVPYE. The full CDR3 reads CSARDLRLAGVPYEQYF.

Ten or more counts support this clone. The read stops 3 residues short of the end of the CDR3; the missing end is completed from the germline J gene. The V and J genes are TRBV30 and TRBJ1-6, with 8 bases aligning to TRBD1. Germline V gene data show CDR1 as GTSNPN and CDR2 as SVGIG (reference sequence). This CDR3 spans 15 amino acids. V dropped 3 bases and J dropped 7; count of bases not matched to a gene: 8. The covered CDR3 bases are TGTGCCTGGAGGACAACAGGGGGTAACAATTCACCC. Its translation is CAWRTTGGNNSP. The whole CDR3 sequence is CAWRTTGGNNSPLHF.

This clone was observed at least ten times. Read coverage stops 3 residues before the CDR3 terminus; the germline J gene supplies the remainder. The genes are TRBV2 and TRBJ2-3; D is uncertain. CDR3 length: 13 residues. V lost 3 bases, J lost 3 bases, and 7 bases lay in between. Germline-derived CDR1 and CDR2 are SNHLY and FYNNEI. This chain's CDR3 is CASSEVETDTQYF. The covered CDR3 bases are TGTGCCAGCAGTGAGGTAGAGACAGATACG.

This clone was picked up a small number of times. The read stops 3 residues short of the end of the CDR3; the missing end is completed from the germline J gene. The chain joins TRBV19 to TRBJ1-1; 10 bases agree with TRBD1. The CDR3 sequence is 13 residues long. Germline CDR1 and CDR2: LNHDA and SQIVND (reference sequence). Trimming at V came to 4 bases and at J to 5 bases, leaving 1 base not matched to a gene. The chain's CDR3 is CASSKDRGTEAFF. The part of the CDR3 DNA that was read is TGTGCCAGTAGTAAGGACAGGGGGACTGAA.

This clone was seen many times. The CDR3 goes on 3 residues after the read ends, and that part is filled in from the germline J gene. The chain combines TRBV2 with TRBJ2-3; the D gene is possibly TRBD1 (5 bases). The CDR3 extends over 15 amino acids. Between the trimmed V and J ends, which lost 4 bases and 4 bases, there was a span of 15 bases. From germline, CDR1 is SNHLY and CDR2 FYNNEI. The CDR3 is CASSVTVTLSDTQYF. The covered CDR3 bases are TGTGCCAGCAGTGTGACAGTTACCCTCTCAGATACG.

This clone has a count of ten or more. Coverage ceases 3 residues before the CDR3 finishes, and the germline J gene fills in the end. This chain uses TRBV19 with TRBJ1-5, with D possibly being TRBD1 (6 bases). Germline CDR1 and CDR2: LNHDA and SQIVND (reference sequence). The CDR3 consists of 14 residues. V was pared by 7 bases and J by 0 bases, with 10 bases between. Incomplete CDR3 DNA: TGTGCCAGTAACAGGGATTATAGCAATCAGCCC. Encoded protein: CASNRDYSNQP. The whole CDR3 sequence is CASNRDYSNQPQHF.

About this clone: From the germline J gene comes the end of the CDR3, since the read stops 3 residues before it. The V gene is TRBV20-1, the J gene TRBJ2-5; 8 bases agree with TRBD1. The CDR3 contains 16 residues. Trimming at V came to 5 bases and at J to 5 bases, leaving 16 bases not matched to a gene. CDR1 is DFQATT, CDR2 SNEGSKA, per germline (reference sequence). This CDR3 reads CSAGTPGQASTETQYF. CDR3 DNA (partial): TGCAGTGCTGGGACTCCGGGACAGGCTTCCACGGAGACC.

This clone turned up a few times. From the germline J gene comes the end of the CDR3, since the read stops 3 residues before it. The chain employs TRBV7-9 and TRBJ1-1, with 7 bases identical to TRBD1. V lost 5 bases and J lost 0; bases outside the gene matches: 6. The V gene's germline CDR1 is SEHNR and CDR2 FQNEAQ (reference sequence). The CDR3 sequence is 15 residues long. CDR3 bases read: TGTGCCAGCAGCGCCCCTGACAGGGTGAACACTGAA. Its protein product is CASSAPDRVNTE. The full CDR3 reads CASSAPDRVNTEAFF.